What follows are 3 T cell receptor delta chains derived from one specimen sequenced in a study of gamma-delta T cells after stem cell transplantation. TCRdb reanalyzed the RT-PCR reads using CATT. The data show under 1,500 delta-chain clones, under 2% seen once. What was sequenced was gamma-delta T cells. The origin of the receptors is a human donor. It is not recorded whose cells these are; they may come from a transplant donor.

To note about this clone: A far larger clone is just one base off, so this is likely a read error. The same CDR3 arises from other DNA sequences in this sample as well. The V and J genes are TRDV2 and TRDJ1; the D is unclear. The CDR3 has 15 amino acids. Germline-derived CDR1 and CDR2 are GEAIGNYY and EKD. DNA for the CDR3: TGTGCCTGCGACACCGTTAGGAAACGGGGCGATAAACTCATCTTT. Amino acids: CACDTVRKRGDKLIF.

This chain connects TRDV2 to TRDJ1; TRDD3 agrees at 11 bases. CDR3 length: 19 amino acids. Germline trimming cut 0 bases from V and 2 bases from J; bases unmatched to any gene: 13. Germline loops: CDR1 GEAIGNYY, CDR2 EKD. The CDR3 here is CACDTVRTGGYTATDKLIF. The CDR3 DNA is TGTGCCTGTGACACCGTCCGAACTGGGGGATATACCGCGACCGATAAACTCATCTTT.

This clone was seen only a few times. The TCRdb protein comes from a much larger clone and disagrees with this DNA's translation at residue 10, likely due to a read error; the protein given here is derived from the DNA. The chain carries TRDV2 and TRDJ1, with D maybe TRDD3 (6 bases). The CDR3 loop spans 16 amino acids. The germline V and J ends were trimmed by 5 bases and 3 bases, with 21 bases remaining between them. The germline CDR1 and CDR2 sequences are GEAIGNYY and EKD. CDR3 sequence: CACVGLVGIPSDKLIF. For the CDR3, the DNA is TGTGCCTGTGTGGGGCTGGTGGGGATCCCCTCCGATAAACTCATCTTT.